Listed below are T cell receptor beta chains from one sample, sequenced in a study of blood T cell repertoires in COVID-19. Profiled with immunoSEQ multiplex PCR; TCRdb holds only in-frame clones, not every one. The data hold 180,000 or so clones, with roughly 80% observed a single time. Sequencing used PBMCs or T cells enriched from blood (not recorded which). Receptor source: a man over 45 who had recovered from COVID-19. Each CDR3 is given with its conserved first and last residue. Fields, in order: V gene, CDR3 protein.

TRBV7-2 | CASSRIGTSGSQQYF
TRBV19 | CACSRGGPYEQYF
TRBV6-5 | CASSYSSQSDTQYF
TRBV7-9 | CASSSSGSNTGELFF
TRBV5-1 | CASSLGGANTEAFF
TRBV11-2 | CASSSGQASSYEQYF
TRBV5-8 | CASSLADRFYNEQFF
TRBV10-1 | CASSEGVGGQGVETQYF
TRBV10-3 | CAISERASGGPNEQFF
TRBV2 | CASSFSTGGGDEQYF
TRBV5-1 | CASRHEGAGNTIYF
TRBV2 | CASSDRGNYGYTF
TRBV30 | CAWSRGGQGETQYF
TRBV9 | CASSVEATSYNEQFF
TRBV2 | CASSEPLGGFNQPQHF
TRBV5-6 | CASSTTLLTGANVLTF
TRBV15 | CATSTHRGGEHYEQYF
TRBV11-3 | CASSLGVRGSWELFF
TRBV30 | CAWSVGDEQFF
TRBV6-2/TRBV6-3 | CASSFSGGTSGELFF
TRBV5-8 | CASSQAGSSYNEQFF
TRBV11-2 | CASSLEGAGRGNTIYF
TRBV11-2 | CASSSLGQGVWYGYTF
TRBV12-3/TRBV12-4 | CASHRGARYGYTF
TRBV30 | CAWSVRTSGGEDTQYF
TRBV13 | CASGHSNTEAFF
TRBV5-1 | CASSSDRAGVDSPLHF
TRBV15 | CATSRGRTSGVRDTQYF
TRBV6-5 | CASSYSGVGNTEAFF
TRBV3-1/TRBV3-2 | CASSHRLAGIYEQYF
TRBV10-3 | CAISESGGLNHGYTF
TRBV7-3 | CASSLSGLGQETQYF
TRBV5-6 | CASSLGQPNQPQHF
TRBV5-3 | CARSFATDPSTDTQYF
TRBV6-1 | CASSEGQGADEQFF
TRBV19 | CASSSPGRTQSGGYTF
TRBV2 | CASRADRVRNSPLHF
TRBV2 | CASSVGYTQYF
TRBV4-1 | CASSAGTNEYNEQFF
TRBV24-1 | CATSDTQGTYGYTF
TRBV3-1/TRBV3-2 | CASSVGQLNSPLHF
TRBV11-2 | CASSLEGRQGPETQYF
TRBV13 | CASSSWTSGYNEQFF
TRBV5-5 | CASSPLGNTEAFF
TRBV10-1 | CASSSLPGTSGSNEQFF
TRBV12-3/TRBV12-4 | CASSLGIGETQYF
TRBV14 | CASSQGRGGQPQHF
TRBV19 | CASYNNDGYTF
TRBV7-9 | CASSFPPGGEEEQYF
TRBV3-1/TRBV3-2 | CASSKDSGRYNEQFF
TRBV12-3/TRBV12-4 | CASSFPVSEAFF
TRBV29-1 | CSALTSGINNEQFF
TRBV7-9 | CAAPSNYGYTF